This T cell receptor beta chain was sequenced during a study of shared T cell receptors in the human thymus. The CDR3 totals 15 residues. Trimming took off 5 bases at V and 0 bases at J, with 11 bases between the two ends. Germline CDR1 SGHVS, CDR2 FNYEAQ. This clone was seen a handful of times. The protocol was immunoSEQ multiplex PCR, while the TCRdb copy is restricted to in-frame clones and leaves out a portion. The sample lists 720,000 or so clones; approximately 85% were seen once. This sample was also put to use in a study of human thymus T cells. This second report adds: An apparent bias in V and J gene usage was seen in thymic and blood repertoires.

This rearrangement joins TRBV7-6 to TRBJ1-3; TRBD1 might be the D (6 bases). Source material: thymocytes. This TCR derives from a girl under two years old with a congenital heart defect. The CDR3 DNA reads as TGTGCCAGCAGCCACGACAGGAACTCTGGAAACACCATATATTTT. Protein: CASSHDRNSGNTIYF.